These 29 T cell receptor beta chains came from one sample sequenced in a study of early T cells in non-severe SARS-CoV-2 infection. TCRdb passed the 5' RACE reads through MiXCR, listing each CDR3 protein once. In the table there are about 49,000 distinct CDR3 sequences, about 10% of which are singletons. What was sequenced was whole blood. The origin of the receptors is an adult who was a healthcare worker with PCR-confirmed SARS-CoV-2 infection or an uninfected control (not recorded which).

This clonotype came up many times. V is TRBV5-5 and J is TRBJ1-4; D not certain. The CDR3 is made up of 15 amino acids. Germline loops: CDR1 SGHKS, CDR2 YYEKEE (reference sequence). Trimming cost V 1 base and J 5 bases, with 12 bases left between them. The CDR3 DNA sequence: TGTGCCAGCAGCTTGTCGGTCGGACGCAATGAAAAACTGTTTTTT. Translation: CASSLSVGRNEKLFF.

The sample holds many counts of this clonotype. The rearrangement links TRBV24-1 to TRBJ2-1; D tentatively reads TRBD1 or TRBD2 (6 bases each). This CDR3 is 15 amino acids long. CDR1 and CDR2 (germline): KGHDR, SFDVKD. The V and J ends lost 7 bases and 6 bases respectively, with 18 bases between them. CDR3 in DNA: TGTGCCACCAGGGAAAATGGTGGGGGGCCCAATGAGCAGTTCTTC. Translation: CATRENGGGPNEQFF.

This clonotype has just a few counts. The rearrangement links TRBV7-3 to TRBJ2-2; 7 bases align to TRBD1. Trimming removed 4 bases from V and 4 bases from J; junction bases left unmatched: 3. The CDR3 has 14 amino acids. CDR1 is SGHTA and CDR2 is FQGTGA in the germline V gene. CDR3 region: CASSSDRRTGELFF. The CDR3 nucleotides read TGTGCCAGCAGCTCGGACAGGCGCACCGGGGAGCTGTTTTTT.

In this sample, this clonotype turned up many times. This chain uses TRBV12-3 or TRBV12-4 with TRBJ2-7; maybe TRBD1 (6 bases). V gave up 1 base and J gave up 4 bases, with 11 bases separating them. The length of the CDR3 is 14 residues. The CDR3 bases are TGTGCCAGCAGTTTAGACAGGGATGGTTACGAGCAGTACTTC. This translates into CASSLDRDGYEQYF.

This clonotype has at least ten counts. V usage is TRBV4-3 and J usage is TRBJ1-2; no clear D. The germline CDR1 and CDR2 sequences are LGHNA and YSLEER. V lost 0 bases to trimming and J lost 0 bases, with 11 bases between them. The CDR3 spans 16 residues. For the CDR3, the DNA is TGCGCCAGCAGCCAAGATCCAAGCACCTCTAACTATGGCTACACCTTC. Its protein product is CASSQDPSTSNYGYTF.

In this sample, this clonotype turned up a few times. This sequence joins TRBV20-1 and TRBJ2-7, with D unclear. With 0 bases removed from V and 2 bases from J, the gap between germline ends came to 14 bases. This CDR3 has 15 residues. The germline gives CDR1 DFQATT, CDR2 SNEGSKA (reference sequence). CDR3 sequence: CSARDTHQPPYEQYF. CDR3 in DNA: TGCAGTGCTAGAGATACCCATCAGCCCCCCTACGAGCAGTACTTC.

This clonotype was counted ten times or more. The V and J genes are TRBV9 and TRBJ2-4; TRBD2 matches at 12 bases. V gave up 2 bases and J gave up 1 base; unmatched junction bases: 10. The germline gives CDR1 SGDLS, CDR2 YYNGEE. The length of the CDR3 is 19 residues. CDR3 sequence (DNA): TGTGCCAGCAGCGTCACTAGCGGGAGGTTAGGGGAGGCCAAAAACATTCAGTACTTC. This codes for CASSVTSGRLGEAKNIQYF.

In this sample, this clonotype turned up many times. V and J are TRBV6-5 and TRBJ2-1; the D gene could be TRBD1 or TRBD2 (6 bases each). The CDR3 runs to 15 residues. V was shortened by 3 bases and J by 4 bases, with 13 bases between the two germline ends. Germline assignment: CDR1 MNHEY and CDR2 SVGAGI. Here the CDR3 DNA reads TGTGCCAGCAGTTATAGCGGTACAGGGTACAATGAGCAGTTCTTC. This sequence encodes CASSYSGTGYNEQFF.

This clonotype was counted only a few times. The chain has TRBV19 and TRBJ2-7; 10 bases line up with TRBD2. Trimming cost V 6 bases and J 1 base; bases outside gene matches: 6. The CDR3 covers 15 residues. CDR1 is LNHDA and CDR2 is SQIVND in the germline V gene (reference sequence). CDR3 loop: CASSRSSGSSYEQYF. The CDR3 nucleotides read TGTGCCAGTAGCAGATCTAGCGGGAGTTCCTACGAGCAGTACTTC.

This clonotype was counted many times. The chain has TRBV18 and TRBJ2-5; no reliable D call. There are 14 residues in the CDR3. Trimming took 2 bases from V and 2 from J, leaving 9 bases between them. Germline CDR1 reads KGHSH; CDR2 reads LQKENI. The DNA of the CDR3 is TGTGCCAGCTCACCAAAAGGCAGGCAAGAGACCCAGTACTTC. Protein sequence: CASSPKGRQETQYF. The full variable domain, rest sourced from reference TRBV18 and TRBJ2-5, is NAGVMQNPRHLVRRRGQEARLRCSPMKGHSHVYWYRQLPEEGLKFMVYLQKENIIDESGMPKERFSAEFPKEGPSILRIQQVVRGDSAAYFCASSPKGRQETQYFGPGTRLLVL.

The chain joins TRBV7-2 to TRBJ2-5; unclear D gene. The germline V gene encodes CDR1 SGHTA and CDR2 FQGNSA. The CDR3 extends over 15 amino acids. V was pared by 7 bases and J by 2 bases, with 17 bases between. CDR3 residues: CASKPVPAVQETQYF. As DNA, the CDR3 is TGTGCCAGCAAACCCGTGCCGGCAGTACAAGAGACCCAGTACTTC.

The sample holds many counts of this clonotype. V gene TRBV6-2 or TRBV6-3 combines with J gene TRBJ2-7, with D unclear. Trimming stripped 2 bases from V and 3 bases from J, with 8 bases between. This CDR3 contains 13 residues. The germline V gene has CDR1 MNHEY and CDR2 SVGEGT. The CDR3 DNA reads TGTGCCAGCAGTTACGCTCCCAACTACGAGCAGTACTTC. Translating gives CASSYAPNYEQYF.

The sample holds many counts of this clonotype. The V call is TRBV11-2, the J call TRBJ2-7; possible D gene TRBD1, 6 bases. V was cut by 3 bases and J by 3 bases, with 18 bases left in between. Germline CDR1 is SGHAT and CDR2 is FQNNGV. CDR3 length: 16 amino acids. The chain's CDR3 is CASSLQTGTPNYEQYF. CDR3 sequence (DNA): TGTGCCAGCAGCTTGCAGACGGGGACACCTAACTACGAGCAGTACTTC.

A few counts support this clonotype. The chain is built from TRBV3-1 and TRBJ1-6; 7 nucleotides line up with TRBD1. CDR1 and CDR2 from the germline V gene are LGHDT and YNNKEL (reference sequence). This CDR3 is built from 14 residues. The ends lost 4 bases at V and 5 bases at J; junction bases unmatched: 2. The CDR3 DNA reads TGTGCCAGCAGCCTGGGACAGAATAATTCACCCCTCCACTTT. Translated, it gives CASSLGQNNSPLHF.

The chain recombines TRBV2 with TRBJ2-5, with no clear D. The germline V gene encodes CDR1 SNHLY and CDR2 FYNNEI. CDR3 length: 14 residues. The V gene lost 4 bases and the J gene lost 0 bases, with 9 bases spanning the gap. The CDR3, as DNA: TGTGCCAGCAGTGGAACACCGTACCAAGAGACCCAGTACTTC. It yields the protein CASSGTPYQETQYF.

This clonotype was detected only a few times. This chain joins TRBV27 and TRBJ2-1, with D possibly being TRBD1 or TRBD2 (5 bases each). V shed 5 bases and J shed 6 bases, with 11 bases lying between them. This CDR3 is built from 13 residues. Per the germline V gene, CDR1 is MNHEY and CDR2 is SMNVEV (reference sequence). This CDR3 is CASSIRGFNEQFF. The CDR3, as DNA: TGTGCCAGCAGTATACGGGGCTTCAATGAGCAGTTCTTC.

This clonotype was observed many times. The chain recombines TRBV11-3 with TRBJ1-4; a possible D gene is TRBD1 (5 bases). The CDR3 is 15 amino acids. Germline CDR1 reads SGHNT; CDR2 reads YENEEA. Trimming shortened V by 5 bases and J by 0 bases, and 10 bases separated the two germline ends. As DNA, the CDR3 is TGTGCCAGCAGCCCTCCGGGGGCAACTAATGAAAAACTGTTTTTT. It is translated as CASSPPGATNEKLFF.

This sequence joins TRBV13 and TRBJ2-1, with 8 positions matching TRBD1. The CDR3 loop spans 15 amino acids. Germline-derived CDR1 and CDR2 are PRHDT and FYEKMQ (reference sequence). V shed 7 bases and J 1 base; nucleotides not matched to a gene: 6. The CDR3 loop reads CASTKWTGSYNEQFF. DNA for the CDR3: TGTGCCAGCACCAAGTGGACAGGGTCCTACAATGAGCAGTTCTTC.

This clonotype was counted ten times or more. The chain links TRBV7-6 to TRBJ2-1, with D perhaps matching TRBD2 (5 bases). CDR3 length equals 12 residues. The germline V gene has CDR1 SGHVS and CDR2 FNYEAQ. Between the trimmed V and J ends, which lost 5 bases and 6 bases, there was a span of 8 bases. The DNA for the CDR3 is TGTGCCAGCAGCCGACTATCCAATGAGCAGTTCTTC. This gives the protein CASSRLSNEQFF. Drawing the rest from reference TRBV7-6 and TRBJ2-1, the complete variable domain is GAGVSQSPRYKVTKRGQDVALRCDPISGHVSLYWYRQALGQGPEFLTYFNYEAQQDKSGLPNDRFSAERPEGSISTLTIQRTEQRDSAMYRCASSRLSNEQFFGPGTRLTVL.

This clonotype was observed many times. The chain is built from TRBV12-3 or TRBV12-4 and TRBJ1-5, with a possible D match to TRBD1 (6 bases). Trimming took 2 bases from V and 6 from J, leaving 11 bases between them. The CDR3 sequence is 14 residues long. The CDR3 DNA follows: TGTGCCAGCAGTTTAATGGGGGCGGGTCAGCCCCAGCATTTT. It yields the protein CASSLMGAGQPQHF.

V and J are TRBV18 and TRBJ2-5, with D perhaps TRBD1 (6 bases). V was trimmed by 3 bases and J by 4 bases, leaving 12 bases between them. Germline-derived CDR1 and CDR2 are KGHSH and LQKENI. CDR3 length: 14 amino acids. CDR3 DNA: TGTGCCAGCTCACCGACAGGCCGCCGAGAGACCCAGTACTTC. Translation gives CASSPTGRRETQYF. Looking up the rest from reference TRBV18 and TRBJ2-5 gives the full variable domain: NAGVMQNPRHLVRRRGQEARLRCSPMKGHSHVYWYRQLPEEGLKFMVYLQKENIIDESGMPKERFSAEFPKEGPSILRIQQVVRGDSAAYFCASSPTGRRETQYFGPGTRLLVL.

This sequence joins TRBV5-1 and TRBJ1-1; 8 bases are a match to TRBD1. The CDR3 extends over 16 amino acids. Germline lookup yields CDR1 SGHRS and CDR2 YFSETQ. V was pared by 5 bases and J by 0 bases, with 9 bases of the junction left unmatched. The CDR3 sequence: CASRQGGFRMNTEAFF. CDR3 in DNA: TGCGCCAGCAGACAGGGGGGATTTAGAATGAACACTGAAGCTTTCTTT.

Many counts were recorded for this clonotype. CDR3 nucleotides: TGTGCCAGAAGCTGCCACAGGGACACACTTAGCTCTGGGGCCAACGTCCTGACTTTC. Translation: CARSCHRDTLSSGANVLTF. The V gene is TRBV5-3, the J gene TRBJ2-6; D may be TRBD1 (6 bases). TRBV5-3 counts as an open reading frame of uncertain function. The CDR3 runs 19 residues. V was clipped by 3 bases and J by 0 bases, with 19 bases between them.

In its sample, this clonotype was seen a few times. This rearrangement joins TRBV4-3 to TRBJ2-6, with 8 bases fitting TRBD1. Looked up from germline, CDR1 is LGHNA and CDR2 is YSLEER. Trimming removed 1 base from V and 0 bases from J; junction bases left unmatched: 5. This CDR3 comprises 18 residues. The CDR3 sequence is CASSQGTGFPSGANVLTF. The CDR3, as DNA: TGCGCCAGCAGCCAAGGGACAGGGTTCCCCTCTGGGGCCAACGTCCTGACTTTC.

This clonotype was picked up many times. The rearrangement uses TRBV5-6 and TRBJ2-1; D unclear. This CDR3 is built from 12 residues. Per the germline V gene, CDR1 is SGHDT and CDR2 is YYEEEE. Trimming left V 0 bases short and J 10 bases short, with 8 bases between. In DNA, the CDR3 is TGTGCCAGCAGCTTGGCGGCACGGGAGCAGTTCTTC. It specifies CASSLAAREQFF.

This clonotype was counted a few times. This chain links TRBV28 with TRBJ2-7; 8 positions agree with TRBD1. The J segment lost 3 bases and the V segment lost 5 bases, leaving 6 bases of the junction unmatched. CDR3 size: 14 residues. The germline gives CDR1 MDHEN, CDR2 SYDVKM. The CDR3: CASSLQTGGYEQYF. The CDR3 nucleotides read TGTGCCAGCAGTCTTCAAACAGGGGGCTACGAGCAGTACTTC. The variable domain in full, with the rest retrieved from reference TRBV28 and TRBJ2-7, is DVKVTQSSRYLVKRTGEKVFLECVQDMDHENMFWYRQDPGLGLRLIYFSYDVKMKEKGDIPEGYSVSREKKERFSLILESASTNQTSMYLCASSLQTGGYEQYFGPGTRLTVT.

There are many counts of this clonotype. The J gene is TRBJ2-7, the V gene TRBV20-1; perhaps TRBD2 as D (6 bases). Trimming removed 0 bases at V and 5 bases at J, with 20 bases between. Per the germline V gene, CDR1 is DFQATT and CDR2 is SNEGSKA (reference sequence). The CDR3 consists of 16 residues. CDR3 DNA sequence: TGCAGTGCTAGAGATTCTCGGCGGGGACTTGGAGACGAGCAGTACTTC. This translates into CSARDSRRGLGDEQYF.

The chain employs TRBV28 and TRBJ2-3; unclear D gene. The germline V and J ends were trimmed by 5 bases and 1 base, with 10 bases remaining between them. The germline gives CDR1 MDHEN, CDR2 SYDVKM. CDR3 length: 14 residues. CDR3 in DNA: TGTGCCAGCAGTGGCATAGCCCGCACAGATACGCAGTATTTT. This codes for CASSGIARTDTQYF.

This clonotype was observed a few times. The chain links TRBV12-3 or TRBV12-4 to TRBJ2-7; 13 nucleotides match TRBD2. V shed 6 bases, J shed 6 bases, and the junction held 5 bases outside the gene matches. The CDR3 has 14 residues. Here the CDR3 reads CASRGTSGTSEQYF. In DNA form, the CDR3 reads TGTGCCAGCAGGGGGACTAGCGGGACCTCCGAGCAGTACTTC.